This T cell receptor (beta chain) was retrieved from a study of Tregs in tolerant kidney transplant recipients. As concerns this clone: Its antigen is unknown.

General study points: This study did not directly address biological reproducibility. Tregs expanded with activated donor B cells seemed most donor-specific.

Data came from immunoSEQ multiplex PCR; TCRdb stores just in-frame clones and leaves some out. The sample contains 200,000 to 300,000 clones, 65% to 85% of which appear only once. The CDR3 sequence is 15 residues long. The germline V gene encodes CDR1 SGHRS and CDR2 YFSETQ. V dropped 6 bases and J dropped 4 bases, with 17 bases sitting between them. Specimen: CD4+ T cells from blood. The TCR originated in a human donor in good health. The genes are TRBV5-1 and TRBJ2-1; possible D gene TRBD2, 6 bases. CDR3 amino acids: CASTEVRGDYNEQFF. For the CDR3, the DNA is TGCGCCAGCACTGAAGTCCGCGGGGATTACAATGAGCAGTTCTTC.